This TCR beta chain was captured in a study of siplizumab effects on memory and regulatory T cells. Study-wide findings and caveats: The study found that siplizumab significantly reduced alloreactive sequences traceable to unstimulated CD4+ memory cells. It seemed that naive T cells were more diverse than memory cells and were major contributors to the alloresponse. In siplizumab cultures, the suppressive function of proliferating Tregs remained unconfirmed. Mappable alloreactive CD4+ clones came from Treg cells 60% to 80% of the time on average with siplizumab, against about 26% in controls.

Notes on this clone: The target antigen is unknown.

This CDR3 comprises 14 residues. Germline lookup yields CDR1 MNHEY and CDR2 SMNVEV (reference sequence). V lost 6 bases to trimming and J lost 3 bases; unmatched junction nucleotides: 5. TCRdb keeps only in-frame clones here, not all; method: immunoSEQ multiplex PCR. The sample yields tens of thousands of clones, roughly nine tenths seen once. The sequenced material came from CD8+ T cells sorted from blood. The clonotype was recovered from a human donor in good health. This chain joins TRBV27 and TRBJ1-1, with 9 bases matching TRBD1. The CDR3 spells CASRPQGADTEAFF. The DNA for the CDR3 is TGTGCCAGCAGACCACAGGGGGCGGACACTGAAGCTTTCTTT.